These 32 T cell receptor beta chains originate from one sample sequenced in a study of neurological immune-mediated disorders. In TCRdb, the 5' RACE reads were re-called with MiXCR into one record per CDR3 protein. The profile shows about 66,000 distinct CDR3 sequences, less than 5.5% of them singletons. Sequencing was carried out using PBMCs. Source of these receptors: a woman aged 25 to 39 with multiple sclerosis.

This clonotype was counted at least ten times. This chain connects TRBV29-1 to TRBJ1-1; D is undetermined. This CDR3 is 13 amino acids long. Germline CDR1 is SQVTM and CDR2 is ANQGSEA. Trimming stripped 3 bases from V and 2 bases from J, with 10 bases between. The CDR3 region is CSVESQANTEAFF. CDR3 DNA sequence: TGCAGCGTTGAGTCCCAGGCCAACACTGAAGCTTTCTTT.

This clonotype was counted only a few times. The chain carries TRBV20-1 and TRBJ2-5; D not certain. The CDR3 sequence is 15 residues long. Trimming removed 6 bases at V and 3 bases at J, with 20 bases between. Germline lookup yields CDR1 DFQATT and CDR2 SNEGSKA (reference sequence). CDR3 in amino acids: CSATPVRQKKETQYF. The CDR3 DNA reads as TGCAGTGCCACACCCGTGCGGCAGAAAAAAGAGACCCAGTACTTC.

This clonotype was picked up many times. The V and J genes are TRBV20-1 and TRBJ2-5, with a tentative D call TRBD2 (5 bases). The CDR3 spans 11 residues. The germline V and J ends were trimmed by 6 bases and 4 bases, with 9 bases remaining between them. CDR1 and CDR2 (germline): DFQATT, SNEGSKA (reference sequence). The CDR3: CSAIARETQYF. For the CDR3, the DNA is TGCAGTGCAATAGCGAGAGAGACCCAGTACTTC.

This clonotype was seen at least ten times. This rearrangement joins TRBV12-3 or TRBV12-4 to TRBJ2-3; TRBD2 agrees at 9 bases. The CDR3 has 16 amino acids. J lost 1 base, V lost 5 bases, and 7 bases had no gene match. The CDR3, as DNA: TGTGCCAGCAGTGGCGGGGGGGCAGCTCGCACAGATACGCAGTATTTT. Encoded protein: CASSGGGAARTDTQYF.

This clonotype was seen ten or more times. The chain employs TRBV12-3 or TRBV12-4 and TRBJ1-1; maybe TRBD1 (6 bases). V was trimmed by 7 bases and J by 1 base, leaving 13 bases between them. The CDR3 totals 14 residues. CDR3: CASTRGQGNTEAFF. DNA for the CDR3: TGTGCCAGCACCCGGGGGCAGGGGAACACTGAAGCTTTCTTT.

There are many counts of this clonotype. V and J are TRBV5-5 and TRBJ2-1, with TRBD1 matching 9 bases. This CDR3 spans 15 amino acids. J gave up 4 bases and V 4 bases, and 6 bases lay outside the gene matches. Germline CDR1 is SGHKS and CDR2 is YYEKEE (reference sequence). The CDR3, as DNA: TGTGCCAGCAGCCTTCGGACAGGGGTTTACAATGAGCAGTTCTTC. Amino acid sequence: CASSLRTGVYNEQFF.

This clonotype was detected only a few times. The chain uses TRBV7-9 and TRBJ2-7; a weak D match, TRBD2 (5 bases). The CDR3 is 16 amino acids. Per the germline V gene, CDR1 is SEHNR and CDR2 is FQNEAQ (reference sequence). Trimming took off 8 bases at V and 6 bases at J, with 26 bases between the two ends. The CDR3 sequence: CASARPQKLEYSEQYF. The DNA for the CDR3 is TGTGCCAGCGCACGACCTCAAAAACTAGAGTATTCCGAGCAGTACTTC.

This clonotype was detected many times. The V and J genes are TRBV28 and TRBJ2-3; unclear D gene. The V gene lost 5 bases and the J gene lost 3 bases, with 15 bases spanning the gap. The germline gives CDR1 MDHEN, CDR2 SYDVKM. CDR3 length: 15 amino acids. CDR3 region: CASSQQTLLTDTQYF. The CDR3 DNA reads as TGTGCCAGCAGTCAACAGACCCTTCTGACAGATACGCAGTATTTT.

In this sample, this clonotype turned up many times. The gene calls are TRBV7-2 and TRBJ1-1; D is uncertain. Germline CDR1 and CDR2: SGHTA and FQGNSA. Trimming took off 1 base at V and 3 bases at J, with 15 bases between the two ends. CDR3 length: 16 residues. CDR3 coding DNA: TGTGCCAGCAGCTTAGGAGACATTGGGAGGGACACTGAAGCTTTCTTT. The encoded protein is CASSLGDIGRDTEAFF.

This clonotype was seen at least ten times. The rearrangement joins TRBV9 to TRBJ2-3, with 8 nucleotides matching TRBD2. Germline V CDR1 and CDR2: SGDLS, YYNGEE. J lost 3 bases, V lost 3 bases, and 6 bases had no gene match. CDR3 length equals 15 residues. CDR3 protein: CASSGTGGQTDTQYF. The CDR3 nucleotides are TGTGCCAGCAGCGGGACGGGGGGGCAGACAGATACGCAGTATTTT.

Ten or more counts support this clonotype. This rearrangement joins TRBV7-8 to TRBJ2-2; perhaps TRBD2 as D (6 bases). Germline lookup yields CDR1 SGHVS and CDR2 FQNEAQ. There are 14 residues in the CDR3. The V end lost 2 bases, the J end lost 4 bases, and 8 bases lay between the germline ends. CDR3 residues: CASSLSGGTGELFF. In nucleotides, the CDR3 is TGTGCCAGCAGCTTATCCGGGGGCACCGGGGAGCTGTTTTTT.

This clonotype was seen at least ten times. The chain recombines TRBV5-5 with TRBJ2-1; D tentatively fits TRBD1 or TRBD2 (5 bases each). Per germline, CDR1 SGHKS and CDR2 YYEKEE (reference sequence). This CDR3 comprises 15 residues. Trimming stripped 0 bases from V and 5 bases from J, with 12 bases between. The CDR3 DNA is TGTGCCAGCAGCTTGGTGGGAACGGGACACAATGAGCAGTTCTTC. Residues: CASSLVGTGHNEQFF.

This clonotype was counted many times. This CDR3 is CASSGTGALYNEQFF. As DNA, the CDR3 is TGCGCCAGCAGCGGGACAGGGGCCCTCTACAATGAGCAGTTCTTC. The chain has TRBV5-1 and TRBJ2-1, with 10 nucleotides matching TRBD1. CDR1 and CDR2 from the germline V gene are SGHRS and YFSETQ. The CDR3 consists of 15 residues. With V trimmed by 4 bases and J by 3 bases, 4 bases remained unmatched.

Ten or more counts support this clonotype. V gene TRBV20-1 combines with J gene TRBJ2-4, with a tentative D call TRBD1 (6 bases). Germline lookup yields CDR1 DFQATT and CDR2 SNEGSKA (reference sequence). V was trimmed by 5 bases and J by 7 bases, leaving 15 bases between them. This CDR3 has 13 residues. CDR3 residues: CSAEDSVWNIQYF. CDR3 in DNA: TGCAGTGCTGAGGACAGTGTATGGAACATTCAGTACTTC.

This chain uses TRBV5-6 with TRBJ2-5, with D possibly matching TRBD1 (6 bases). Germline-derived CDR1 and CDR2 are SGHDT and YYEEEE. The V end was cut by 3 bases, the J end by 5 bases, with 17 bases between. The CDR3 contains 15 residues. CDR3 in DNA: TGTGCCAGCAGCTCGACAGGCTTGCGAACTGAGACCCAGTACTTC. Amino acids: CASSSTGLRTETQYF.

This clonotype occurred many times. This chain uses TRBV7-9 with TRBJ2-3, with TRBD1 matching 8 bases. This CDR3 comprises 17 residues. Germline CDR1 and CDR2: SEHNR and FQNEAQ (reference sequence). V shed 5 bases, J shed 2 bases, and the junction held 12 bases outside the gene matches. CDR3 sequence: CASSGQGAGGPTDTQYF. The CDR3 region has the DNA TGTGCCAGCAGCGGCCAGGGAGCAGGGGGCCCCACAGATACGCAGTATTTT.

This clonotype was recorded many times. The chain carries TRBV6-5 and TRBJ2-1; D unclear. V was pared by 8 bases and J by 3 bases, with 11 bases between. CDR1 and CDR2 (germline): MNHEY, SVGAGI. This CDR3 contains 13 residues. The CDR3 spells CASALQDYNEQFF. The DNA for the CDR3 is TGTGCCAGCGCCTTACAAGACTACAATGAGCAGTTCTTC.

This clonotype occurred many times. Mismatch with germline at one junction end may stem from a read error. The chain has TRBV3-1 and TRBJ1-6, with D possibly TRBD1 on 6 matching bases. The CDR3 extends over 15 amino acids. Germline CDR1 LGHDT, CDR2 YNNKEL (reference sequence). CDR3 DNA: TGTGCCAGCAGCCAAGTCGGGGCAGGGGATTCACCCCTCAACTTT. Protein product: CASSQVGAGDSPLNF.

This clonotype was detected ten times or more. This chain connects TRBV5-1 to TRBJ2-1; possible D gene TRBD2, 6 bases. Germline V lookup: CDR1 SGHRS, CDR2 YFSETQ. V lost 4 bases, J lost 8 bases, and 19 bases lay in between. The CDR3 runs to 15 residues. The CDR3 loop reads CASSPEPTGGYEQFF. CDR3 coding DNA: TGCGCCAGCAGCCCCGAGCCGACTGGGGGGTATGAGCAGTTCTTC.

V is TRBV29-1 and J is TRBJ1-1; 7 bases are a match to TRBD1. Germline-derived CDR1 and CDR2 are SQVTM and ANQGSEA. J gave up 0 bases and V 3 bases, and 13 bases lay outside the gene matches. The CDR3 covers 17 residues. CDR3 residues: CSVEVRGRTTLNTEAFF. The CDR3 nucleotides read TGCAGCGTTGAGGTAAGGGGGCGAACCACCCTGAACACTGAAGCTTTCTTT.

This clonotype was detected many times. The chain recombines TRBV29-1 with TRBJ1-1; possibly TRBD1 for D (6 bases). The CDR3 sequence is 12 residues long. Germline V CDR1 and CDR2: SQVTM, ANQGSEA. Trimming removed 6 bases at V and 0 bases at J, with 8 bases between. CDR3 residues: CSVYRVNTEAFF. The DNA of the CDR3 is TGCAGCGTCTACAGGGTGAACACTGAAGCTTTCTTT. The full variable domain, rest sourced from reference TRBV29-1 and TRBJ1-1, is SAVISQKPSRDICQRGTSLTIQCQVDSQVTMMFWYRQQPGQSLTLIATANQGSEATYESGFVIDKFPISRPNLTFSTLTVSNMSPEDSSIYLCSVYRVNTEAFFGQGTRLTVV.

The table lists this clonotype with a few counts. The chain combines TRBV27 with TRBJ1-1; unclear D gene. There are 13 residues in the CDR3. Germline CDR1 and CDR2: MNHEY and SMNVEV (reference sequence). Trimming shortened V by 8 bases and J by 4 bases, and 14 bases separated the two germline ends. In DNA, the CDR3 is TGTGCCAGCTCAATGGGCGTGGGCACTGAAGCTTTCTTT. This gives the protein CASSMGVGTEAFF.

This chain links TRBV20-1 with TRBJ2-1; the D gene could be TRBD1 or TRBD2 (6 bases each). Trimming removed 1 base at V and 1 base at J, with 8 bases between. The CDR3 spans 14 residues. Germline V gene sequence: CDR1 DFQATT, CDR2 SNEGSKA (reference sequence). CDR3: CSARGGGSYNEQFF. DNA for the CDR3: TGCAGTGCTAGAGGAGGGGGGTCCTACAATGAGCAGTTCTTC.

This clonotype was seen only a few times. This rearrangement joins TRBV12-3 or TRBV12-4 to TRBJ1-3; 9 bases map to TRBD1. This CDR3 is built from 18 residues. The V segment lost 6 bases and the J segment 4 bases; nucleotides outside the gene matches: 16. The CDR3: CASSPVLAQGAGGNTIYF. The CDR3 nucleotides are TGTGCCAGCAGCCCCGTCCTTGCACAGGGGGCAGGCGGAAACACCATATATTTT.

Remarks on this clonotype: A read error may explain this, as a much larger clone is one base away. In this CDR3 the conserved last residue, phenylalanine or tryptophan, is missing, so a read error is likely. The V call is TRBV20-1, the J call TRBJ1-4; 7 bases fit TRBD1. Germline assignment: CDR1 DFQATT and CDR2 SNEGSKA (reference sequence). This CDR3 spans 15 amino acids. The CDR3: CVSRTGDNPNEKLFY. The CDR3, as DNA: TGCGTCTCCCGCACAGGGGATAACCCTAATGAAAAACTGTTTTAT.

This clonotype was recorded many times. The chain couples TRBV5-4 to TRBJ1-6; 9 bases align to TRBD1. Germline V CDR1 and CDR2: SGHNT, YYREEE (reference sequence). The CDR3 is 15 amino acids. Germline trimming cut 5 bases from V and 7 bases from J; bases unmatched to any gene: 7. CDR3 sequence reads: CASRRTGAGNSPLHF. The CDR3 DNA follows: TGTGCCAGCAGACGGACAGGGGCAGGGAATTCACCCCTCCACTTT.

This clonotype was seen a handful of times. V gene TRBV7-9 combines with J gene TRBJ1-1; D not certain. Germline V gene data show CDR1 as SEHNR and CDR2 as FQNEAQ (reference sequence). This CDR3 has 14 amino acids. V lost 2 bases and J 1 base, leaving 8 bases between the germline ends. The CDR3 spells CASSLRMGNTEAFF. DNA for the CDR3: TGTGCCAGCAGCTTACGAATGGGGAACACTGAAGCTTTCTTT. Full variable domain (rest looked up from reference TRBV7-9 and TRBJ1-1): DTGVSQNPRHKITKRGQNVTFRCDPISEHNRLYWYRQTLGQGPEFLTYFQNEAQLEKSRLLSDRFSAERPKGSFSTLEIQRTEQGDSAMYLCASSLRMGNTEAFFGQGTRLTVV.

This clonotype was detected many times. A read error is possible here, since a much larger clone lies one base away. This chain joins TRBV5-1 and TRBJ2-7; D is possibly TRBD2 (5 bases). The CDR3 extends over 14 amino acids. Trimming shortened V by 4 bases and J by 4 bases, and 15 bases separated the two germline ends. Germline V gives CDR1 SGHRS, CDR2 YFSETQ. The chain's CDR3 is CASSREGKKYEQYF. DNA of the CDR3: TGCGCCAGCAGCCGAGAGGGAAAGAAGTACGAGCAGTACTTC.

The sample holds many counts of this clonotype. This chain uses TRBV5-1 with TRBJ2-5; TRBD1 matches 9 bases. Trimming took 3 bases from V and 2 from J; bases not matched to a gene: 14. The CDR3 runs to 18 residues. Germline V gives CDR1 SGHRS, CDR2 YFSETQ. CDR3 nucleotide sequence: TGCGCCAGCAGCTCTGGTCCCGGGACAGGGAGGAGTCAAGAGACCCAGTACTTC. Translating it yields CASSSGPGTGRSQETQYF.

The table lists this clonotype with many counts. The chain links TRBV5-1 to TRBJ2-1, with D unresolved. The length of the CDR3 is 13 residues. The germline gives CDR1 SGHRS, CDR2 YFSETQ. V lost 0 bases and J lost 10, with 11 bases in between. The CDR3 DNA reads TGCGCCAGCAGCTTGGAAGTACAGACAGAGCAGTTCTTC. Residues: CASSLEVQTEQFF.

This clonotype was picked up many times. J is TRBJ1-5 and V is TRBV20-1, with no clear D. The CDR3 loop spans 13 amino acids. The germline V and J ends were trimmed by 6 bases and 3 bases, with 12 bases remaining between them. Germline CDR1 DFQATT, CDR2 SNEGSKA (reference sequence). Here the CDR3 reads CSAPGRDNQPQHF. The CDR3 bases are TGCAGTGCCCCCGGACGAGACAATCAGCCCCAGCATTTT.

This clonotype has more than one count but fewer than ten. Being one base from a much bigger clone, this may be a read error. The chain links TRBV5-6 to TRBJ1-5; the D gene is possibly TRBD1 (6 bases). Germline values: CDR1 SGHDT, CDR2 YYEEEE. Deletions cut 3 bases from V and 1 base from J, with 11 bases between. CDR3 length: 15 amino acids. Here the CDR3 reads CASSSQGKSNQPQHF. CDR3 nucleotides: TGTGCCAGCAGCTCCCAGGGGAAAAGCAATCAGCCCCAGCATTTT.